This T cell receptor (beta chain) stems from a study of CD8 T cells in ankylosing spondylitis. Study observations and caveats: The authors reported significant enrichment of disease-linked clones in matched ankylosing spondylitis synovial fluid. A CD8+ phenotype characterized the disease-linked clones, which were relatively rare in peripheral blood.

The germline V and J ends were trimmed by 4 bases and 7 bases, with 14 bases remaining between them. This CDR3 contains 13 residues. Germline CDR1 reads SQVTM; CDR2 reads ANQGSEA. TCRdb passed the 5' RACE reads through MiXCR, listing each CDR3 protein once. This table holds 310,000 or so distinct CDR3 sequences, 15% to 25% found once. This clonotype was seen at least ten times. The antigen is not known. The chain recombines TRBV29-1 with TRBJ2-1, with D perhaps matching TRBD1 or TRBD2 (6 bases each). The origin of this receptor is a male donor with ankylosing spondylitis or in good health (not recorded which). The specimen sequenced was blood, either unsorted or a sorted T cell fraction (not recorded which). CDR3 sequence: CSVGQGRWNEQFF. The CDR3 nucleotides are TGCAGCGTTGGTCAGGGGAGGTGGAATGAGCAGTTCTTC.